The clone carrying this T cell receptor beta chain was observed a handful of times. In TCRdb, the RT-PCR reads were re-called with MiXCR into one record per CDR3 protein. This table holds 450,000 to 700,000 distinct CDR3 sequences, 11% to 15% found once. These data belong to a study of response to subunit inactivated influenza vaccine. The length of the CDR3 is 14 residues. Germline CDR1 and CDR2: SGHTA and FQGNSA. V lost 7 bases, J lost 4 bases, and 16 bases lay in between. Here the sequenced sample was PBMCs from blood, taken roughly 12 days after vaccination. The chain employs TRBV7-2 and TRBJ1-2; D ambiguous. This clonotype was sampled from a man aged 45 to 65 who received an inactivated influenza vaccine. This chain's CDR3 is CASTAIVTGYGYTF. DNA of the CDR3: TGTGCCAGCACCGCCATAGTGACGGGCTATGGCTACACCTTC.